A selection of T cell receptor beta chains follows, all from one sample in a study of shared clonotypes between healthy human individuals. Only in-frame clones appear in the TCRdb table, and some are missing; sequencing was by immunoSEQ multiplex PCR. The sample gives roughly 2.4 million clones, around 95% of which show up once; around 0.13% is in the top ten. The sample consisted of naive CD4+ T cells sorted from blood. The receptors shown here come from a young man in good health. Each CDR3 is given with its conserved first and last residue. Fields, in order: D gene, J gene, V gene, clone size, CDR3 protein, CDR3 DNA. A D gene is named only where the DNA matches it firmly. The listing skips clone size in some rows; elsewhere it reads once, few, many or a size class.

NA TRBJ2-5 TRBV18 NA CASSPSRSLQETQYF TGTGCCAGCTCACCATCGCGTTCTCTCCAAGAGACCCAGTACTTC
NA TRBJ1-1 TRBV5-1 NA CASSLGSLTEAFF TGCGCCAGCAGCTTGGGCAGCCTCACTGAAGCTTTCTTT
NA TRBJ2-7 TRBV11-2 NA CASSPTGLFTYEQYF TGTGCCAGCAGCCCCACGGGATTATTCACCTACGAGCAGTACTTC
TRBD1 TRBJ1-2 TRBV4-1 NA CASSLTGGGTGNYGYTF TGCGCCAGCAGCCTCACAGGGGGGGGGACAGGTAACTATGGCTACACCTTC
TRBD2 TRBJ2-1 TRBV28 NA CASGLLAGDYNEQFF TGTGCCAGCGGATTACTAGCGGGGGATTACAATGAGCAGTTCTTC
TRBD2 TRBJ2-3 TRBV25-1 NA CASSSSGGLGGQYF TGTGCCAGCAGTTCTAGCGGGGGGCTCGGAGGGCAGTATTTT
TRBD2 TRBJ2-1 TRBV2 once CASSVLTSGNNEQFF TGTGCCAGCAGTGTATTGACTAGCGGAAACAATGAGCAGTTCTTC
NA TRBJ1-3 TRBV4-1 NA CASSHEQVSSGNTIYF TGCGCCAGCAGCCACGAACAGGTTAGCTCTGGAAACACCATATATTTT
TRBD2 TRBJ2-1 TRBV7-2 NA CASSVGLALYNEQFF TGTGCCAGCAGCGTCGGACTAGCCCTTTACAATGAGCAGTTCTTC
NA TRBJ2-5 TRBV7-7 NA CASSLVPGSRQETQYF TGTGCTAGCAGCTTAGTCCCAGGGTCGAGGCAAGAGACCCAGTACTTC
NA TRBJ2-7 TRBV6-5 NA CASRRSYEQYF TGTGCCAGCCGTAGGTCCTACGAGCAGTACTTC
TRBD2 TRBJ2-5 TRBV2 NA CASSLGLAEETQYF TGTGCCAGCAGCCTGGGACTAGCGGAGGAGACCCAGTACTTC
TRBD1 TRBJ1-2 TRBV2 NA CANLKSGTGGAGYGYTF TGTGCCAACCTCAAAAGCGGGACAGGGGGAGCCGGCTATGGCTACACCTTC
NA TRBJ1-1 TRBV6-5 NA CASYTIRLNTEAFF TGTGCCAGCTACACGATTAGGTTGAACACTGAAGCTTTCTTT
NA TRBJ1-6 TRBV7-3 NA CASSLLGELSPLHF TGTGCCAGCAGCTTATTGGGGGAGTTATCACCCCTCCACTTT
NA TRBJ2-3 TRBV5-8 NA CASSLAVLVDTDTQYF TGTGCCAGCAGCTTGGCTGTTTTAGTCGACACAGATACGCAGTATTTT
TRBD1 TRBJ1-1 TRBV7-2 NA CASSPFRRGAGTEAFF TGTGCCAGCAGCCCATTCCGCAGGGGGGCGGGCACTGAAGCTTTCTTT
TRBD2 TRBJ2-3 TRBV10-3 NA CAITKGLAGDDTQYF TGTGCCATCACTAAAGGACTAGCGGGAGACGATACGCAGTATTTT
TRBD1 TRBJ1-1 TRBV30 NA CAWRQGHTEAFF TGTGCCTGGCGACAGGGCCACACTGAAGCTTTCTTT
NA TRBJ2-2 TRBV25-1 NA CASSGRDRVMGTGELFF TGTGCCAGCAGTGGTAGGGATCGGGTGATGGGCACCGGGGAGCTGTTTTTT
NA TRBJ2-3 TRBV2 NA CASSEGFSDTQYF TGTGCCAGCAGTGAAGGGTTCTCAGATACGCAGTATTTT
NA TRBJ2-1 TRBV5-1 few CASSSLATGSSYNEQFF TGCGCCAGCAGCTCATTAGCGACGGGGAGCTCCTACAATGAGCAGTTCTTC
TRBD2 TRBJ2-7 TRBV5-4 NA CASSLGLAGLSYEQYF TGTGCCAGCAGCTTGGGACTAGCGGGGTTGTCCTACGAGCAGTACTTC
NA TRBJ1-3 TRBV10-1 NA CASSRPGFDVSGNTIYF TGCGCCAGCAGTAGACCAGGGTTCGATGTTTCCGGAAACACCATATATTTT
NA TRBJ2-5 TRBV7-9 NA CASSHSIVQETQYF TGTGCCAGCAGCCATTCGATAGTTCAAGAGACCCAGTACTTC
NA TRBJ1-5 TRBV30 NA CAWRAGSNQPQHF TGTGCCTGGAGAGCAGGGAGCAATCAGCCCCAGCATTTT